These 18 T cell receptor beta chains were all obtained from the same sample, sequenced in a study of identical twins. TCRdb itself ran the 5' RACE reads through MiXCR, one entry per CDR3 protein. The data show around 680,000 distinct CDR3 sequences, over 8.5% seen once. The same specimen was also included in a second study, on yellow fever vaccine responses in identical twins.

Material for sequencing was PBMCs. Receptor source: a woman aged 18-29 years in good health.

The chain is built from TRBV4-1 and TRBJ1-5; D not certain. This CDR3 comprises 15 residues. Germline V gene lookup returns CDR1 MGHRA and CDR2 YSYEKL. V lost 1 base, J lost 0 bases, and 7 bases lay in between. DNA of the CDR3: TGCGCCAGCAGCCAAGCCAGATATAGCAATCAGCCCCAGCATTTT. Its protein product is CASSQARYSNQPQHF.

The CDR3, as DNA: TGTGCCAGCAGTTTACCTCCGGGACTAGCGAGACCTGCCTACGAGCAGTACTTC. As protein: CASSLPPGLARPAYEQYF. V is TRBV28 and J is TRBJ2-7; TRBD2 aligns across 10 bases. With V trimmed by 2 bases and J by 2 bases, 12 bases remained unmatched. This CDR3 is built from 18 residues. Looked up from germline, CDR1 is MDHEN and CDR2 is SYDVKM.

This clonotype came up many times. The chain is built from TRBV20-1 and TRBJ1-2; no reliable D call. Germline V gene sequence: CDR1 DFQATT, CDR2 SNEGSKA (reference sequence). V was shortened by 6 bases and J by 0 bases, with 11 bases between the two germline ends. The CDR3 totals 13 residues. For the CDR3, the DNA is TGCAGTGCACTCGCAATAGCTAACTATGGCTACACCTTC. Translating gives CSALAIANYGYTF.

J is TRBJ2-6 and V is TRBV11-2; 12 positions match TRBD1. CDR3 length: 19 residues. Germline V gene lookup returns CDR1 SGHAT and CDR2 FQNNGV. V dropped 5 bases and J dropped 3; count of bases not matched to a gene: 11. CDR3 coding DNA: TGTGCCAGCAGCCCGGGGACAGGGGGCGGACTTGGTGGGGCCAACGTCCTGACTTTC. It is translated as CASSPGTGGGLGGANVLTF.

To note about this clonotype: A read error may account for a junction end that differs from germline. The chain combines TRBV28 with TRBJ2-6; D may match TRBD1 or TRBD2 (5 bases each). The CDR3 length is 18 residues. Germline V lookup: CDR1 MDHEN, CDR2 SYDVKM. The CDR3 sequence is CASSLSSGPGSGANVLTF. The CDR3, as DNA: TGTGCCAGCAGCTTATCCTCGGGGCCGGGGTCTGGGGCCAACGTCCTGACTTTC.

This clonotype has a count of ten or more. The chain couples TRBV7-6 to TRBJ2-5; 7 nucleotides line up with TRBD2. The germline gives CDR1 SGHVS, CDR2 FNYEAQ. The length of the CDR3 is 15 residues. V shed 1 base and J 4 bases; nucleotides not matched to a gene: 6. CDR3 sequence: CASSLGLAAGETQYF. DNA of the CDR3: TGTGCCAGCAGCTTAGGTCTAGCGGCTGGAGAGACCCAGTACTTC.

This clonotype has a handful of counts. This chain uses TRBV28 with TRBJ2-5; 10 nucleotides align to TRBD2. CDR3 length: 17 amino acids. CDR1 and CDR2 from the germline V gene are MDHEN and SYDVKM. The V segment lost 1 base and the J segment 2 bases; nucleotides outside the gene matches: 7. The DNA of the CDR3 is TGTGCCAGCAGTTTATCGATTAGCGGGAGGACTCAAGAGACCCAGTACTTC. Protein: CASSLSISGRTQETQYF.

This clonotype was counted between two and nine times. The chain has TRBV12-5 and TRBJ1-2; no definite D call. The V and J ends lost 6 bases and 6 bases respectively, with 14 bases between them. The CDR3 loop spans 13 amino acids. Germline V gene lookup returns CDR1 LGHNT and CDR2 FRNRAP. This chain's CDR3 is CASGTSESNGYTF. The CDR3 nucleotides read TGTGCTAGTGGCACCTCGGAATCTAATGGCTACACCTTC. The full variable domain, its missing parts supplied by reference TRBV12-5 and TRBJ1-2, is DARVTQTPRHKVTEMGQEVTMRCQPILGHNTVFWYRQTMMQGLELLAYFRNRAPLDDSGMPKDRFSAEMPDATLATLKIQPSEPRDSAVYFCASGTSESNGYTFGSGTRLTVV.

This clonotype was seen more than once but under ten times. CDR3 DNA sequence: TGTGCCAGCAGCCCACGGCGGACAGGGGCTTTCGAGCAGTACTTC. Amino acids: CASSPRRTGAFEQYF. The chain uses TRBV6-1 and TRBJ2-7, with 9 bases matching TRBD1. Looked up from germline, CDR1 is MNHNS and CDR2 is SASEGT. V dropped 6 bases and J dropped 6; count of bases not matched to a gene: 12. CDR3 size: 15 residues.

This clonotype occurred many times. The chain recombines TRBV4-2 with TRBJ2-2; D gene ambiguous. Germline V gene data show CDR1 as LGHNA and CDR2 as YNFKEQ. Trimming took off 1 base at V and 8 bases at J, with 2 bases between the two ends. This CDR3 is 11 amino acids long. The CDR3 region is CASSQGGELFF. CDR3 bases: TGTGCCAGCAGCCAAGGGGGGGAGCTGTTTTTT.

This clonotype was picked up a small number of times. The chain uses TRBV27 and TRBJ2-7; TRBD1 aligns across 11 bases. Germline V CDR1 and CDR2: MNHEY, SMNVEV (reference sequence). This CDR3 region has 20 residues. With 5 bases clipped from V and 0 bases from J, the junction kept 18 bases outside the gene matches. In nucleotides, the CDR3 is TGTGCCAGCAGTCCAGGACAGGGGGCAGGGTTTAGATCTGACTCCTACGAGCAGTACTTC. Its translation is CASSPGQGAGFRSDSYEQYF.

This clonotype has a count of ten or more. The genes are TRBV9 and TRBJ1-1; the D is unclear. The V and J ends lost 0 bases and 4 bases respectively, with 13 bases between them. Germline V gives CDR1 SGDLS, CDR2 YYNGEE. This CDR3 is 15 amino acids long. The CDR3 spells CASSVGSAWTTEAFF. CDR3 sequence (DNA): TGTGCCAGCAGCGTAGGGTCTGCCTGGACCACTGAAGCTTTCTTT.

The V and J genes are TRBV12-3 or TRBV12-4 and TRBJ1-1; TRBD1 matches 7 bases. V lost 6 bases to trimming and J lost 5 bases; unmatched junction nucleotides: 9. The CDR3 is 14 residues long. The CDR3, as DNA: TGTGCCAGCAGGCAACAGGGGATGGGGACTGAAGCTTTCTTT. Translated, it gives CASRQQGMGTEAFF.

This clonotype has ten or more counts. The rearrangement joins TRBV7-8 to TRBJ2-5; no clear D. The CDR3 runs to 14 residues. Between the trimmed V and J ends, which lost 0 bases and 2 bases, there was a span of 7 bases. From germline, CDR1 is SGHVS and CDR2 FQNEAQ. The CDR3 sequence is CASSLASQQETQYF. DNA for the CDR3: TGTGCCAGCAGCTTAGCGTCCCAGCAAGAGACCCAGTACTTC.

This clonotype appeared many times. DNA for the CDR3: TGTGCCAGCAGCCCACGGCCGGCTTATCGCTCCTACAATGAGCAGTTCTTC. Its translation: CASSPRPAYRSYNEQFF. The rearrangement links TRBV7-2 to TRBJ2-1; D call uncertain. Germline CDR1 and CDR2: SGHTA and FQGNSA. V lost 5 bases and J lost 0, with 17 bases in between. The CDR3 covers 17 residues.

The rearrangement links TRBV6-5 to TRBJ2-7; the D is unclear. Germline V gene lookup returns CDR1 MNHEY and CDR2 SVGAGI. V was shortened by 0 bases and J by 2 bases, with 8 bases between the two germline ends. This CDR3 has 14 residues. The CDR3, as DNA: TGTGCCAGCAGTTACTCGATGAGGACCTACGAGCAGTACTTC. This gives the protein CASSYSMRTYEQYF.

The chain joins TRBV5-1 to TRBJ2-3; D remains unclear. CDR3 size: 14 residues. Per the germline V gene, CDR1 is SGHRS and CDR2 is YFSETQ. Trimming left V 0 bases short and J 2 bases short, with 7 bases between. The CDR3 protein is CASSLDSDTDTQYF. The CDR3 DNA reads TGCGCCAGCAGCTTGGACTCCGACACAGATACGCAGTATTTT.

This clonotype was recorded at least ten times. The chain has TRBV28 and TRBJ2-5; no reliable D call. This CDR3 contains 13 residues. Per germline, CDR1 MDHEN and CDR2 SYDVKM. The V gene lost 6 bases and the J gene lost 5 bases, with 13 bases spanning the gap. CDR3 coding DNA: TGTGCCAGCAGCCGTAATATGAGGGAGACCCAGTACTTC. It specifies CASSRNMRETQYF.